The T cell receptor beta chain under discussion was sequenced for a study of cytomegalovirus exposure and HLA in healthy donors. Sequencing was performed with immunoSEQ multiplex PCR; in TCRdb, only in-frame clones are kept and a portion is missing. The table records under 200,000 clones, 89% of them present only once. V dropped 11 bases and J dropped 0 bases, with 29 bases sitting between them. The germline V gene encodes CDR1 LNHDA and CDR2 SQIVND (reference sequence). The length of the CDR3 is 20 residues. The gene calls are TRBV19 and TRBJ2-6; D may be TRBD2 (6 bases). The sequence was obtained from a man aged 18-30 years in good health and CMV-seropositive. The sample taken for sequencing was PBMCs. This CDR3 reads CAGLRSGRTQSRSGANVLTF. CDR3 DNA sequence: TGTGCCGGACTACGATCAGGGAGAACTCAGTCACGCTCTGGGGCCAACGTCCTGACTTTC.